The clone carrying this T cell receptor (beta chain) was counted many times. V dropped 3 bases and J dropped 2 bases, with 10 bases sitting between them. The CDR3 sequence is 14 residues long. Germline assignment: CDR1 SGHRS and CDR2 YFSETQ. The entry originates in a study of T-cell reconstitution after alpha-beta-depleted transplantation in children. As it was prepared, the TCRbeta library received unique molecular identifiers. TCRdb re-analysed the PCR reads in MiXCR, keeping a single row per CDR3 protein. In the table there are around 240,000 distinct CDR3 sequences, about 9.6% of which are singletons.

The chain recombines TRBV5-1 with TRBJ2-3; perhaps TRBD2 as D (5 bases). The source of this sequence is a human donor who donated a stem cell graft to a child with SCID. The specimen was PBMCs from the stem cell graft donor, collected from the stem cell graft. The CDR3 sequence is CASSYREITDTQYF. The CDR3 DNA follows: TGCGCCAGCAGCTACCGGGAAATCACAGATACGCAGTATTTT.